This T cell receptor (beta chain) was sequenced in a study of blood T cell repertoires in COVID-19. Overall study: Sample material is recorded as cDNA or gDNA derived from T cells, B-cell-depleted T cells, or PBMCs.

In germline, CDR1 is SEHNR, CDR2 FQNEAQ (reference sequence). The CDR3 extends over 17 amino acids. With V trimmed by 1 base and J by 0 bases, 6 bases remained unmatched. Methods used by the authors: Researchers report that nucleated cell counts were estimated from reference gene primer amplification. The assay was immunoSEQ multiplex PCR, and TCRdb's table has in-frame clones only and misses some. V, J and clone size derive from that table, while D and trimming were established from the DNA sequence. The sample comprises 390,000 or so clones, roughly 80% of which are singletons, and approximately 4.7% rests with the top ten.

This sequence was found in a woman in her forties or fifties who had recovered from COVID-19. The sequenced sample consisted of PBMCs or T cells enriched from blood (not recorded which). The chain employs TRBV7-9 and TRBJ2-3; 8 bases agree with TRBD2. The CDR3 reads CASSLGTLAGSTDTQYF. The CDR3 region has the DNA TGTGCCAGCAGCTTAGGTACATTAGCGGGAAGCACAGATACGCAGTATTTT.